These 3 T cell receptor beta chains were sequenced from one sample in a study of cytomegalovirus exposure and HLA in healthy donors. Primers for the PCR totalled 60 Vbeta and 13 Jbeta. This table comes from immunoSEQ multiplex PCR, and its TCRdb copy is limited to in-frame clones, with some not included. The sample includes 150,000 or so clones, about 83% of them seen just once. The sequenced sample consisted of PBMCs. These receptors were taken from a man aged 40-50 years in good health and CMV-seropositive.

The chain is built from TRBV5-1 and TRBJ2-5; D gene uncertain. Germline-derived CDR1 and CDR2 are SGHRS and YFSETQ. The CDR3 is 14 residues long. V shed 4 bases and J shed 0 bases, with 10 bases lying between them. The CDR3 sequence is CASSSTAYQETQYF. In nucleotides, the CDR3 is TGCGCCAGCAGCAGTACAGCTTACCAAGAGACCCAGTACTTC.

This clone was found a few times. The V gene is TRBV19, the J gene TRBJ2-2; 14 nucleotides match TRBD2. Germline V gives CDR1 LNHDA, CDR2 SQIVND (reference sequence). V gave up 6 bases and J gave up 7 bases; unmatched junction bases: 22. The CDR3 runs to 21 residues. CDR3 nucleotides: TGTGCCAGTAGCCGCATCTCCCCCGGGACTAGCGGGAGAAGTAAGGGCGGGGAGCTGTTTTTT. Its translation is CASSRISPGTSGRSKGGELFF. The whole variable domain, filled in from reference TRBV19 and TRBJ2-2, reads DGGITQSPKYLFRKEGQNVTLSCEQNLNHDAMYWYRQDPGQGLRLIYYSQIVNDFQKGDIAEGYSVSREKKESFPLTVTSAQKNPTAFYLCASSRISPGTSGRSKGGELFFGEGSRLTVL.

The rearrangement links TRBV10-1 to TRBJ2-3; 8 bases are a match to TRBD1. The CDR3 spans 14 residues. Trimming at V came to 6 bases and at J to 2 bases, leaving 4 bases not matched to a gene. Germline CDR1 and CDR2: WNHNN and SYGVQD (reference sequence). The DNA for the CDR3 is TGCGCCAGCAGCGCGGGACAGGTCACAGATACGCAGTATTTT. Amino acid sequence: CASSAGQVTDTQYF.